This T cell receptor (beta chain) is from a study of OX40 agonist ivuxolimab in advanced cancers. Looking at the study overall: A history of anti-PD-1, anti-PD-L1 or anti-CTLA-4 therapy was acceptable, and approximately 40% had some.

Profiled with immunoSEQ multiplex PCR; TCRdb holds only in-frame clones, not every one. The repertoire includes about 120,000 clones, 85% to 95% of them detected once, and roughly 0.15% sits in the top ten. The table lists this clone with a few counts. The receptor was derived from an adult with an advanced solid tumor such as melanoma, head and neck, liver or kidney cancer. Sequences were derived from CD4+ or CD8+ T cells sorted from blood, sampled in a trial of the OX40 agonist ivuxolimab.

CDR3 amino acids: CASSGGGTATYEQYF. For the CDR3, the DNA is TGTGCCAGCAGCGGAGGGGGGACGGCCACCTACGAGCAGTACTTC. The chain is built from TRBV7-2 and TRBJ2-7, with D possibly called TRBD1 or TRBD2 (6 bases each). Germline V gives CDR1 SGHTA, CDR2 FQGNSA. The CDR3 consists of 15 residues. V lost 5 bases to trimming and J lost 2 bases, with 16 bases between them.